The rows below give T cell receptor beta chains drawn from one sample of a study of blood T cells in healthy people across ages. Each CDR3 protein gets one entry after TCRdb re-called the 5' RACE reads with MiXCR. The sample yields 1.5 million to 2 million distinct CDR3 sequences, around half seen once. What was sequenced was blood. These receptors came from a woman in her thirties or forties in good health. Both conserved end residues are part of each CDR3. The order of the fields is D gene, J gene, clone size, CDR3 length, V gene, CDR3 DNA, CDR3 protein. The D gene is left open where the match is weak. Clone size is shown for a subset of rows, as once, few, many or a class of expanded clone.

. TRBJ2-1 . 14 TRBV5-1 TGCGTCAGCAGCGCGCAGGGTCGAGATAGTGAGCAGTTCTTC CVSSAQGRDSEQFF
TRBD2 TRBJ2-5 few 16 TRBV5-5 TGTGCCAGCAGCTTGCCTGTGGGGGGGTATGAGGAGACCCAGTACTTC CASSLPVGGYEETQYF
. TRBJ2-7 few 13 TRBV7-2 TGTGCCAGCAGCTCCCGGGCCCACTACGAGCAGTACTTC CASSSRAHYEQYF
. TRBJ2-7 . 14 TRBV6-5 TGTGCCAGCAGTGCTGTAGTAAATCCCTACGAGCAGTACTTC CASSAVVNPYEQYF
TRBD2 TRBJ2-7 . 15 TRBV20-1 TGCAGTGCTAGTGCAAGCGGGGGGGAAGCGTGGGGGCAGTACTTC CSASASGGEAWGQYF
. TRBJ2-5 few 12 TRBV6-6 TGTGCCAGCAGGGCAGGGACGAAGACCCAGTACTTC CASRAGTKTQYF
. TRBJ1-1 . 11 TRBV29-1 TGCAGCGTTGAACTGGGGTGGAAAGCTTTCTTT CSVELGWKAFF
. TRBJ1-2 few 15 TRBV4-3 TGCGCCAGCAGCCAAGAGACCGAAACTGACTATGGCTACACCTTC CASSQETETDYGYTF
. TRBJ2-3 . 15 TRBV7-2 TGTGCCAGCAGCACACCCCGAGGGTGGGGTGATACGCAGTATTTT CASSTPRGWGDTQYF
. TRBJ2-1 . 15 TRBV11-3 TGTGCCAGCAGCCTAGGGTGGGCGCGCCTTGGCGAGCAGTTCTTC CASSLGWARLGEQFF
. TRBJ1-1 . 14 TRBV3-1 TGTGCCAGCTCTACCGCGGGGGGGAACACTGAAGCTTTCTTT CASSTAGGNTEAFF
. TRBJ2-5 . 14 TRBV7-2 TGTGCCGGCAGCTTAGACGTGGGGCCAGAGACCCAGTACTTC CAGSLDVGPETQYF
TRBD2 TRBJ2-1 few 17 TRBV5-1 TGCGCCAGCAGCCCAGGACTAGCGGGGGGGCCGGGAAATGAGCAGTTCTTC CASSPGLAGGPGNEQFF
. TRBJ2-1 few 15 TRBV7-9 TGTGCCAGCAGCTCCCCGGGACAACCGGGCGATGAGCAGTTCTTC CASSSPGQPGDEQFF
. TRBJ1-6 . 14 TRBV3-1 TGTGCCAGCGAAGCCGGAGGAAATAATTCACCCCTCCACTTT CASEAGGNNSPLHF